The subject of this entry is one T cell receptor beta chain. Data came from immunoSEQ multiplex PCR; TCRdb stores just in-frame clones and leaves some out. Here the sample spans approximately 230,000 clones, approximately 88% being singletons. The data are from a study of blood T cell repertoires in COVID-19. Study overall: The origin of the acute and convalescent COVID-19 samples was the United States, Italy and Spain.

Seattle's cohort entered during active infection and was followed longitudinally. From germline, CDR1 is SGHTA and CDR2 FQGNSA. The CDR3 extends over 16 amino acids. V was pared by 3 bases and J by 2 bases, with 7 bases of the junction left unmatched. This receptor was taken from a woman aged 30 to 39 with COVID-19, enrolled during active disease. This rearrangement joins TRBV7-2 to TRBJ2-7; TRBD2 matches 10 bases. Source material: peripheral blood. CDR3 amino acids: CASSLKLAGKTYEQYF. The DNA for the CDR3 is TGTGCCAGCAGCTTGAAACTAGCGGGGAAGACCTACGAGCAGTACTTC.